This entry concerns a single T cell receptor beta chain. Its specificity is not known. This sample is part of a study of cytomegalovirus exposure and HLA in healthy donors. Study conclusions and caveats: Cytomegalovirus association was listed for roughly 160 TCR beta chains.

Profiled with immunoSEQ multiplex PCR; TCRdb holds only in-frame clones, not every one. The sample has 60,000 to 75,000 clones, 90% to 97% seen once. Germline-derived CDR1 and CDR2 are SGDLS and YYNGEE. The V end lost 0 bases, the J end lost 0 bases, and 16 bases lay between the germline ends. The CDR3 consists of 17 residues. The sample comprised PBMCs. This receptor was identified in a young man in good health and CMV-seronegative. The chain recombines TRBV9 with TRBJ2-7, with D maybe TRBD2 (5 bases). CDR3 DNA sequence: TGTGCCAGCAGCGTAGTTGGAGAGCGGAACGGCTCCTACGAGCAGTACTTC. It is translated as CASSVVGERNGSYEQYF.